The present T cell receptor (beta chain) was sequenced within a study of cytomegalovirus exposure and HLA in healthy donors. PCR employed 60 Vbeta and 13 Jbeta primers. The assay was immunoSEQ multiplex PCR, and TCRdb's table has in-frame clones only and misses some. This table has around 150,000 clones, around 74% appearing once. This CDR3 region has 15 residues. Looked up from germline, CDR1 is SGHNT and CDR2 is YYREEE (reference sequence). V dropped 9 bases and J dropped 7; count of bases not matched to a gene: 13. The source of this sequence is a female donor in good health and CMV-seronegative. The genes are TRBV5-4 and TRBJ1-4, with 9 bases lining up with TRBD1. Sequencing used PBMCs. CDR3: CATSQGAAPLEKLFF. CDR3 bases: TGTGCCACCTCACAGGGGGCAGCCCCCCTTGAAAAACTGTTTTTT.